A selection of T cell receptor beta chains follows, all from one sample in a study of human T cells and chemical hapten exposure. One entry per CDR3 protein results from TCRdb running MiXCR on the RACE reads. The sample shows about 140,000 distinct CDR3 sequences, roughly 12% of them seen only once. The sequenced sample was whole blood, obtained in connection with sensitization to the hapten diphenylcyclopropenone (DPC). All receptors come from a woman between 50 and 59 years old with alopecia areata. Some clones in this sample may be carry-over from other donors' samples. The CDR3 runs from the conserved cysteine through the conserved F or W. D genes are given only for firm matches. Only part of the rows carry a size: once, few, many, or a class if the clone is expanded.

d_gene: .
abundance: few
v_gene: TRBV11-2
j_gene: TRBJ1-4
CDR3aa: CASSLDPQGGGEKLFF
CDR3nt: TGTGCCAGCAGCTTAGATCCCCAGGGCGGCGGTGAAAAACTGTTTTTT

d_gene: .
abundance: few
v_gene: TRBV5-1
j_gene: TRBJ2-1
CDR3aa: CASSVGGGNEQFF
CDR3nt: TGCGCCAGCAGCGTCGGAGGGGGGAATGAGCAGTTCTTC

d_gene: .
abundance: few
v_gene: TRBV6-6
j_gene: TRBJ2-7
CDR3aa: CASSYAEGAWAYEQYF
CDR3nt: TGTGCCAGCAGTTACGCGGAGGGCGCCTGGGCCTACGAGCAGTACTTC

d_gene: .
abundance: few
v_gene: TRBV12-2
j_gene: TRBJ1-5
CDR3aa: CASRLENRGGNQPQHF
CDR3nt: TGTGCAAGTCGCTTAGAGAACAGGGGTGGCAATCAGCCCCAGCATTTT

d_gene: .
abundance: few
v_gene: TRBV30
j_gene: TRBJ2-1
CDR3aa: CAWSARPGGRRNEQFF
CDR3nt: TGTGCCTGGAGTGCACGGCCCGGGGGGCGTCGTAATGAGCAGTTCTTC

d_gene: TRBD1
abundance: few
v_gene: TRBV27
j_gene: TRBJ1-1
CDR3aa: CASSLAGQGMDTEAFF
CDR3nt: TGTGCCAGCAGTTTGGCGGGACAGGGGATGGACACTGAAGCTTTCTTT

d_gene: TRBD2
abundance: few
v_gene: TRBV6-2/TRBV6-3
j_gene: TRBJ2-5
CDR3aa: CASSSGLAGVYQETQYF
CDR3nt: TGTGCCAGCAGCTCCGGACTAGCGGGAGTGTACCAAGAGACCCAGTACTTC

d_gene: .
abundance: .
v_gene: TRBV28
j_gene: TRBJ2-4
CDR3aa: CASIPSQGVQEVDIQYF
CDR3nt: TGTGCCAGCATCCCAAGTCAAGGGGTCCAGGAGGTGGACATTCAGTACTTC

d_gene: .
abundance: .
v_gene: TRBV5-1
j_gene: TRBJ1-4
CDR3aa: CASRLDLGEKLFF
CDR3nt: TGCGCCAGCAGGTTAGATCTTGGTGAAAAACTGTTTTTT

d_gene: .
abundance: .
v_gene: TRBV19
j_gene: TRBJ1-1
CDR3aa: CASSPPDSLNTEAFF
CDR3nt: TGTGCCAGTAGTCCCCCGGACAGCTTGAACACTGAAGCTTTCTTT

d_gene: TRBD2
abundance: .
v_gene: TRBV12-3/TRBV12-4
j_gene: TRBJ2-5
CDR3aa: CASSSDGRAGETQYF
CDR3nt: TGTGCCAGCAGTTCAGACGGGAGGGCTGGGGAGACCCAGTACTTC

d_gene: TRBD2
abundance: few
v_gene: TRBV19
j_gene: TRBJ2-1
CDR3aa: CASSRERTSGSHNEQFF
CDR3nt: TGTGCCAGTAGTAGGGAACGGACTAGCGGGAGCCACAATGAGCAGTTCTTC

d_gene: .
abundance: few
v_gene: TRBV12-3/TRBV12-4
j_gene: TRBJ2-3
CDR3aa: CASRPTSTDTQYF
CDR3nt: TGTGCCAGCAGACCGACAAGCACAGATACGCAGTATTTT

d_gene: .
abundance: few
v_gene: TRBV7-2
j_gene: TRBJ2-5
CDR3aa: CASSFMDQQETQYF
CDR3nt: TGTGCCAGCAGCTTTATGGACCAACAAGAGACCCAGTACTTC

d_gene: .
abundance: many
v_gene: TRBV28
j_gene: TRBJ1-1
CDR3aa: CASSSAGEWNTEAFF
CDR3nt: TGTGCCAGCAGTTCTGCAGGGGAGTGGAACACTGAAGCTTTCTTT

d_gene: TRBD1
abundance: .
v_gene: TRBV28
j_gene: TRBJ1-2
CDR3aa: CASTFTGQNYGYTF
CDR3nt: TGTGCCAGCACCTTTACGGGACAGAACTATGGCTACACCTTC

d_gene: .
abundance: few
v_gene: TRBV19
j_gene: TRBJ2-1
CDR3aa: CASGRLGGTNEQFF
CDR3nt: TGTGCCAGCGGGAGGCTGGGTGGGACAAATGAGCAGTTCTTC

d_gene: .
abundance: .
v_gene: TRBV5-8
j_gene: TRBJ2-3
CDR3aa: CASSRTRADTDTQYF
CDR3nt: TGTGCCAGCAGCCGCACGAGGGCCGACACAGATACGCAGTATTTT

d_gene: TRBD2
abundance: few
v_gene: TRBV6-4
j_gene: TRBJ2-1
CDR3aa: CASSGSSGTSGSLPLQFF
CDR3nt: TGTGCCAGCAGTGGTTCATCCGGGACTAGCGGGAGCTTACCCCTTCAGTTCTTC

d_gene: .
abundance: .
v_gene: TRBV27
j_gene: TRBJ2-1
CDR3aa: CASSYYPSSYNEQFF
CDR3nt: TGTGCCAGCAGTTACTATCCGAGCTCCTACAATGAGCAGTTCTTC

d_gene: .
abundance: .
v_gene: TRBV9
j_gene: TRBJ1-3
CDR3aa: CASSILDSSGNTIYF
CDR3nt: TGTGCCAGCAGCATCCTGGACAGCTCTGGAAACACCATATATTTT

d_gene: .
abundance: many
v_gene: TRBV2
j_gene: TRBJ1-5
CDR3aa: CASTNRKGGNQPQHF
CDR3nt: TGTGCCAGCACCAATCGAAAGGGTGGCAATCAGCCCCAGCATTTT

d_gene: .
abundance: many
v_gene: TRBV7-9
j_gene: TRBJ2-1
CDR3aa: CASARGYNEQFF
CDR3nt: TGTGCCAGTGCGCGGGGCTACAATGAGCAGTTCTTC

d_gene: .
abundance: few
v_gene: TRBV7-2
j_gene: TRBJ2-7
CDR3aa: CASSRASSQSYEQYF
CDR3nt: TGTGCCAGCAGCCGGGCGTCTAGTCAGTCCTACGAGCAGTACTTC

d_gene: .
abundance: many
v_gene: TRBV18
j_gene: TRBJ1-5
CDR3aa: CASSLVGVSNQPQHF
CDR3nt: TGTGCCAGCTCACTGGTCGGGGTTAGCAATCAGCCCCAGCATTTT

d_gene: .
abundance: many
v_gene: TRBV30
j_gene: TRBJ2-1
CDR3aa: CAWRGDSAYNEQFF
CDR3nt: TGTGCCTGGAGGGGGGATAGCGCCTACAATGAGCAGTTCTTC

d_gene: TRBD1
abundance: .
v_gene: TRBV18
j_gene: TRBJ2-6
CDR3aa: CASSPPDRGSGANVLTF
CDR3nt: TGTGCCAGCTCACCACCGGACAGGGGTTCGGGGGCCAACGTCCTGACTTTC

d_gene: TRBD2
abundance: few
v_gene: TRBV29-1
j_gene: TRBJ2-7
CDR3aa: CSVTGGGRTYEQYF
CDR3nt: TGCAGCGTCACTGGAGGCGGGAGAACATACGAGCAGTACTTC

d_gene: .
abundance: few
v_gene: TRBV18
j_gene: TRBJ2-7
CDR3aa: CASIRPLQPYEQYF
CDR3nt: TGTGCCTCCATACGACCCCTACAGCCCTACGAGCAGTACTTC

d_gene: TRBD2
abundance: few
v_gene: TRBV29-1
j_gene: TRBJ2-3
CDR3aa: CSVGEGTQYF
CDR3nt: TGCAGCGTGGGGGAGGGTACGCAGTATTTT

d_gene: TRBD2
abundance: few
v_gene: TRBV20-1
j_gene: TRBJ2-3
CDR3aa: CSATGASGSQPDTQYF
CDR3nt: TGCAGTGCTACCGGGGCTAGCGGGAGCCAGCCAGATACGCAGTATTTT

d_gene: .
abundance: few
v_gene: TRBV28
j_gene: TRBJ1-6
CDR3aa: CASSSTSKGSPLHF
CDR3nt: TGTGCCAGCAGCTCGACATCCAAGGGTTCACCCCTCCACTTT

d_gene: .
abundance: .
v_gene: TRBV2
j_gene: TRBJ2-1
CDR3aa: CASNPSRNEQFF
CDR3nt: TGTGCCAGCAATCCTAGCAGGAATGAGCAGTTCTTC

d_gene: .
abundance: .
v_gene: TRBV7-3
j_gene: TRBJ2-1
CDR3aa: CASSPPNHFNEQFF
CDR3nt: TGTGCCAGCAGTCCTCCTAACCACTTCAATGAGCAGTTCTTC

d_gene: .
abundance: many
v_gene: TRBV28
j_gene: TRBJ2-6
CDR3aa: CASILPTELNKSGANVLTF
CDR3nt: TGTGCCAGCATTCTACCGACGGAGCTCAACAAGTCTGGGGCCAACGTCCTGACTTTC

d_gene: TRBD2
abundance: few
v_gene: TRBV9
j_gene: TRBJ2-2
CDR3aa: CASSVGGRTGELFF
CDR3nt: TGTGCCAGCAGCGTTGGCGGGAGGACCGGGGAGCTGTTTTTT

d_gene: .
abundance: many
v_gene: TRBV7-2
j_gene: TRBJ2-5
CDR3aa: CASSSLESGRETQYF
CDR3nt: TGTGCCAGCAGCTCGTTGGAAAGCGGGCGAGAGACCCAGTACTTC

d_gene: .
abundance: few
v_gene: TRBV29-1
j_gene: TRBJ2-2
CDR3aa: CSVGHPTGELFF
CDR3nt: TGCAGCGTGGGCCACCCGACCGGGGAGCTGTTTTTT

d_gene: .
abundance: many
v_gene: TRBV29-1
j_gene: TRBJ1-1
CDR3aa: CSVDLKGNTEAFF
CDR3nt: TGCAGCGTTGACCTTAAGGGAAACACTGAAGCTTTCTTT

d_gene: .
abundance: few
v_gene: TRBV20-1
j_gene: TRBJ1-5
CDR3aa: CSARDNMNDKNGQPQHF
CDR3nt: TGCAGTGCTAGAGATAATATGAATGACAAAAATGGCCAGCCCCAGCATTTT

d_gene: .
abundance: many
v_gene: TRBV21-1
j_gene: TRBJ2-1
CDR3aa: CASSKVRKREGYNEQFF
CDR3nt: TGTGCCAGCAGCAAAGTGCGGAAGCGGGAGGGATACAATGAGCAGTTCTTC

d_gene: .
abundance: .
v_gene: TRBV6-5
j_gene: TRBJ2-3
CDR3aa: CASSSGTRRADTQYF
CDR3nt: TGTGCCAGCAGTTCCGGGACCCGGAGGGCAGATACGCAGTATTTT

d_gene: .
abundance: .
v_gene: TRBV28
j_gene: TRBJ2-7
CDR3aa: CASSTQGVHEQYF
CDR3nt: TGTGCCAGCAGTACTCAGGGTGTCCACGAGCAGTACTTC

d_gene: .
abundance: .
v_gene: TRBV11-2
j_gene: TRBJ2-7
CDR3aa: CASSPRMKTETYEQYF
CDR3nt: TGTGCCAGCAGCCCCCGGATGAAGACTGAAACCTACGAGCAGTACTTC

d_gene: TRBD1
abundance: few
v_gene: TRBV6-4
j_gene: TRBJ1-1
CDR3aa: CASSDPDRAKRHTEAFF
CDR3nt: TGTGCCAGCAGTGACCCCGACAGGGCGAAAAGGCACACTGAAGCTTTCTTT

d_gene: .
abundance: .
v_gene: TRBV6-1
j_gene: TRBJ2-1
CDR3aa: CASSELGGALTEQFF
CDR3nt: TGTGCCAGCAGTGAATTGGGGGGGGCCCTCACTGAGCAGTTCTTC

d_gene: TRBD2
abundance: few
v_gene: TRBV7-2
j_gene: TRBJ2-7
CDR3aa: CASSSHSGGTEREEQYF
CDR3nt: TGTGCCAGCAGCTCACACTCCGGGGGCACCGAGCGGGAGGAGCAGTACTTC

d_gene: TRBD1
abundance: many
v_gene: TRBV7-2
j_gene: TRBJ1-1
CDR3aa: CASSLVGTGYVRTEAFF
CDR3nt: TGTGCCAGCAGCTTAGTGGGGACAGGGTATGTAAGGACTGAAGCTTTCTTT

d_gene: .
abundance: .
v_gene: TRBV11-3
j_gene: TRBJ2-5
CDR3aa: CASSYGTARGQETQYF
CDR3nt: TGTGCCAGCAGCTATGGGACGGCGAGGGGCCAAGAGACCCAGTACTTC

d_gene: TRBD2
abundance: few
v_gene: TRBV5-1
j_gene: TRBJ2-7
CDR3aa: CASSLLSSGRGRSYEQYF
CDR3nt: TGCGCCAGCAGCTTGCTAAGTAGCGGGAGAGGTCGGTCCTACGAGCAGTACTTC

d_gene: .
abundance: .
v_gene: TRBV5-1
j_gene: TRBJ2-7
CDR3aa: CASSLVGAGAPEQYF
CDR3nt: TGCGCCAGCAGCTTGGTCGGAGCGGGTGCCCCCGAGCAGTACTTC

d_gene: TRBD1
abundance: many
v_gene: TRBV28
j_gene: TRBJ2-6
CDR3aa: CATLLTGTGPSGANVLTF
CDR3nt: TGTGCCACCCTCCTCACCGGGACAGGGCCCTCTGGGGCCAACGTCCTGACTTTC

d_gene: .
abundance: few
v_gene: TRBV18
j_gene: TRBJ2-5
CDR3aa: CASSFLHQETQYF
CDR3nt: TGTGCCAGCTCCTTTCTGCACCAAGAGACCCAGTACTTC

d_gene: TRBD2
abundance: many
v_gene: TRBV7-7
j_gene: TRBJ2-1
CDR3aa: CASSTLSGSSYNEQFF
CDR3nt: TGTGCTAGCAGCACCCTTAGCGGGAGTTCCTACAATGAGCAGTTCTTC

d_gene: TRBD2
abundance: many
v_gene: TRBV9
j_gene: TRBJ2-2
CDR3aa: CASSVKLAGGYTGELFF
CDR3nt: TGTGCCAGCAGCGTAAAACTAGCGGGAGGGTACACCGGGGAGCTGTTTTTT

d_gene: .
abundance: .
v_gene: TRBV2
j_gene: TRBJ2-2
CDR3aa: CASSPRGGWTGELFF
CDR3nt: TGTGCCAGCAGCCCAAGGGGGGGGTGGACCGGGGAGCTGTTTTTT

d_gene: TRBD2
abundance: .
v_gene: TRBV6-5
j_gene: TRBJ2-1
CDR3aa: CASSHGTSGRFLEQFF
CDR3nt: TGTGCCAGCAGTCACGGGACTAGCGGGAGATTTCTCGAGCAGTTCTTC